This TCR beta chain was identified during a study of CD8 T cells in ankylosing spondylitis. Study-wide findings and caveats: Reportedly, matched ankylosing spondylitis synovial fluid was significantly enriched for disease-linked clones.

TCRdb called the 5' RACE reads again in MiXCR, with one record for every CDR3 protein. This table holds about 140,000 distinct CDR3 sequences, roughly 34% found once. About this clonotype itself: The target antigen is unknown.

The sample consisted of synovial fluid, either unsorted or a sorted T cell fraction (not recorded which). The sequence was obtained from a male donor with ankylosing spondylitis.

CDR3 amino acids: CASSLSWEREQYF. The CDR3 nucleotides read TGTGCCAGCAGCTTAAGTTGGGAGCGGGAGCAGTACTTC. The genes are TRBV7-2 and TRBJ2-7; D possibly corresponds to TRBD2 (5 bases). Between the trimmed V and J ends, which lost 2 bases and 7 bases, there was a span of 12 bases. The germline gives CDR1 SGHTA, CDR2 FQGNSA. This CDR3 has 13 residues.